This T cell receptor beta chain came from a study of blood T cell repertoires in COVID-19. Trimming removed 0 bases from V and 7 bases from J, with 10 bases in between. Germline CDR1 reads KGHSH; CDR2 reads LQKENI. The CDR3 length is 14 residues. Assay: immunoSEQ multiplex PCR; the TCRdb copy retains only in-frame clones and omits some. Among around 150,000 clones listed, approximately 80% were seen once. The rearrangement links TRBV18 to TRBJ2-1, with D perhaps matching TRBD1 (7 bases). The sequence came from a man aged 45 to 65 with acute or convalescent COVID-19. Input material: peripheral blood. In DNA, the CDR3 is TGTGCCAGCTCACCACCGGCAGGGGGGAATGAGCAGTTCTTC. Its protein is CASSPPAGGNEQFF.